These 16 T cell receptor beta chains came from one sample sequenced in a study of T cells in Graves' hyperthyroidism and ophthalmopathy. Amplified regions were TCR beta CDR3 sequences from RNA transcripts. Using the HTBI primer set, a first-round RT-PCR was run on the TCR CDR3. From the multiplex PCR reads, TCRdb called clonotypes with MiXCR, one entry per CDR3 protein. The table lists 650,000 to 800,000 distinct CDR3 sequences, about 45% of them singletons. Material: peripheral blood or thyroid tissue (not recorded which). The receptors derive from an adult man with Graves' disease, either hyperthyroidism or ophthalmopathy (not recorded which).

The rearrangement links TRBV10-3 to TRBJ1-6; 8 positions agree with TRBD1. Losses at the gene ends were 7 bases for V and 5 bases for J; bases not matched to a gene: 7. The germline V gene has CDR1 ENHRY and CDR2 SYGVKD. The length of the CDR3 is 15 residues. The CDR3 DNA reads TGTGCCATCAATGACAGGGGACAGGATAATTCACCCCTCCACTTT. Translating it yields CAINDRGQDNSPLHF.

There are a few counts of this clonotype. J is TRBJ1-2 and V is TRBV20-1; a weak D match, TRBD1 (5 bases). Germline V gene lookup returns CDR1 DFQATT and CDR2 SNEGSKA (reference sequence). The CDR3 totals 14 residues. V lost 1 base to trimming and J lost 0 bases, with 9 bases between them. As DNA, the CDR3 is TGCAGTGCTAGAGGGGGCAGAACTAACTATGGCTACACCTTC. This gives the protein CSARGGRTNYGYTF.

In this sample, this clonotype turned up once. V is TRBV7-8 and J is TRBJ1-6, with D possibly being TRBD1 (5 bases). V was cut by 0 bases and J by 9 bases, with 12 bases left in between. This CDR3 is 15 amino acids long. The V gene's germline CDR1 is SGHVS and CDR2 FQNEAQ. The DNA for the CDR3 is TGTGCCAGCAGCTTAGCGACAGTGGGATCTTCACCCCTCCACTTT. Amino acids: CASSLATVGSSPLHF.

Remarks on this clonotype: The CDR3 does not close with the conserved phenylalanine or tryptophan, likely indicating a read error. J is TRBJ1-1 and V is TRBV2; a weak D match, TRBD1 (5 bases). CDR3 length equals 13 residues. CDR1 and CDR2 from the germline V gene are SNHLY and FYNNEI. V was clipped by 4 bases and J by 1 base, with 7 bases between them. DNA of the CDR3: TGTGCCAGCAGTGGCGACAGGAACACTGAAGCTTTCCTT. As protein: CASSGDRNTEAFL.

This clonotype was observed many times. The chain recombines TRBV20-1 with TRBJ1-3; D is perhaps TRBD1 (5 bases). Trimming removed 6 bases from V and 4 bases from J, with 16 bases in between. CDR3 length equals 14 residues. Per the germline V gene, CDR1 is DFQATT and CDR2 is SNEGSKA (reference sequence). This chain's CDR3 is CSALRWGDGNTIYF. The CDR3, as DNA: TGCAGTGCACTACGGTGGGGGGACGGAAACACCATATATTTT.

This clonotype was counted ten times or more. This chain uses TRBV25-1 with TRBJ1-2, with D possibly matching TRBD1 (5 bases). Trimming took off 2 bases at V and 1 base at J, with 11 bases between the two ends. The CDR3 runs to 15 residues. Germline lookup yields CDR1 MGHDK and CDR2 SYGVNS. This CDR3 is CASSEAGALNYGYTF. The CDR3 region has the DNA TGTGCCAGCAGTGAAGCCGGGGCCCTTAACTATGGCTACACCTTC.

This clonotype has a handful of counts. The chain carries TRBV7-8 and TRBJ1-2; D ambiguous. V was pared by 3 bases and J by 4 bases, with 3 bases between. The CDR3 contains 11 residues. CDR1 is SGHVS, CDR2 FQNEAQ, per germline. CDR3 amino acids: CASSFAYGYTF. In DNA, the CDR3 is TGTGCCAGCAGCTTTGCCTATGGCTACACCTTC.

For this clonotype: A junction end diverges from the germline sequence, so it may reflect a read error. The chain employs TRBV10-3 and TRBJ2-7, with unresolved D. In germline, CDR1 is ENHRY, CDR2 SYGVKD. The CDR3 sequence is 13 residues long. The CDR3 DNA follows: TGTGCCACCAGTGAGGCGTCTTCCTACGAGCAGTACTTC. It is translated as CATSEASSYEQYF.

About this clonotype: A much larger clone lies a single base off, so this may be a read error. This chain links TRBV10-2 with TRBJ1-5; D perhaps matches TRBD1 (6 bases). Per germline, CDR1 WSHSY and CDR2 SAAADI. Trimming pared 4 bases from V and 11 bases from J, leaving 21 bases between. The CDR3 is 15 amino acids. Here the CDR3 DNA reads TGCGCCAGCAGTGGTGGCAGGGGAAGTCAGCAGTCCCAGCATTTT. Translation: CASSGGRGSQQSQHF.

The chain joins TRBV28 to TRBJ1-5; D uncertain. The germline V gene encodes CDR1 MDHEN and CDR2 SYDVKM. V lost 1 base and J 5 bases, leaving 3 bases between the germline ends. The CDR3 is made up of 12 amino acids. CDR3 amino acids: CASSLYDQPQHF. The CDR3 nucleotides read TGTGCCAGCAGTTTATATGATCAGCCCCAGCATTTT.

In this sample, this clonotype turned up many times. The chain carries TRBV12-3 or TRBV12-4 and TRBJ1-6; no firm D call. The CDR3 contains 14 residues. V was clipped by 5 bases and J by 8 bases, with 13 bases between them. CDR3: CASSIASIDSPLHF. CDR3 in DNA: TGTGCCAGCAGTATCGCAAGTATTGATTCACCCCTCCACTTT.

On this clonotype itself: This may be a read error: a much more frequent sequence differs by one nucleotide. The rearrangement uses TRBV11-2 and TRBJ2-7; D gene unclear. Trimming took off 4 bases at V and 2 bases at J, with 12 bases between the two ends. The CDR3 is 14 amino acids. CDR1 SGHAT and CDR2 FQNNGV come from the germline V gene. CDR3 DNA: TGTGCCAGCAGCTCTGTTGGGGTGACCTACGAGCAGTACTTC. Residues: CASSSVGVTYEQYF.

Many counts were recorded for this clonotype. This chain joins TRBV29-1 and TRBJ1-5, with D perhaps matching TRBD1 (5 bases). The V end lost 2 bases, the J end lost 3 bases, and 8 bases lay between the germline ends. In germline, CDR1 is SQVTM, CDR2 ANQGSEA. This CDR3 comprises 13 residues. The CDR3 bases are TGCAGCGTTGAAAACGGACACAATCAGCCCCAGCATTTT. Its protein is CSVENGHNQPQHF.

In DNA, the CDR3 is TGTGCCAGCAGCCCTACACCCTATAGCAATCAGCCCCAGCATTTT. It yields the protein CASSPTPYSNQPQHF. This chain connects TRBV28 to TRBJ1-5; D not resolved. The CDR3 is 15 amino acids. Trimming cost V 6 bases and J 0 bases, with 12 bases left between them. Germline V CDR1 and CDR2: MDHEN, SYDVKM.

This clonotype showed up many times. This chain links TRBV7-9 with TRBJ1-1, with a tentative D call TRBD1 (6 bases). Deletions cut 4 bases from V and 6 bases from J, with 18 bases between. Germline V gives CDR1 SEHNR, CDR2 FQNEAQ (reference sequence). This CDR3 is built from 15 residues. DNA of the CDR3: TGTGCCAGCAGCTCGCCCACAGGGTGGGAGGCTGAAGCTTTCTTT. It codes for CASSSPTGWEAEAFF.

This clonotype was counted ten times or more. The rearrangement joins TRBV2 to TRBJ1-2; 7 bases are shared with TRBD1. The germline V gene has CDR1 SNHLY and CDR2 FYNNEI. V lost 7 bases, J lost 1 base, and 6 bases stayed unmatched. This CDR3 has 14 amino acids. DNA for the CDR3: TGTGCCAGCAATAGGGGACAGATTAACTATGGCTACACCTTC. It is translated as CASNRGQINYGYTF.